The next 25 T cell receptor beta chains were all read from a single sample in a study of T cells after yellow fever vaccination. From the 5' RACE reads, TCRdb called clonotypes with MiXCR, one entry per CDR3 protein. The sample gives 300,000 to 350,000 distinct CDR3 sequences, approximately 4.2% of which show up once; more than 20% is in the top ten. The sequencing used PBMCs, collected 5 days after the yellow fever booster vaccination. The receptors were gathered from a young man who received the YFV17D yellow fever vaccine.

The table lists this clonotype with many counts. This chain joins TRBV3-1 and TRBJ2-7, with D perhaps TRBD2 (6 bases). The germline V and J ends were trimmed by 0 bases and 12 bases, with 15 bases remaining between them. CDR3 length equals 13 residues. CDR1 is LGHDT and CDR2 is YNNKEL in the germline V gene (reference sequence). Here the CDR3 DNA reads TGTGCCAGCAGCCAAGATGGGACTGACGGTTTGTACTTC. Translated, it gives CASSQDGTDGLYF.

This clonotype was seen at least ten times. The chain recombines TRBV7-2 with TRBJ2-1, with TRBD2 as a possible D gene (5 bases). Germline V gene data show CDR1 as SGHTA and CDR2 as FQGNSA. There are 15 residues in the CDR3. Trimming took 2 bases from V and 0 from J, leaving 8 bases between them. The CDR3 sequence is CASSLQRSSYNEQFF. The CDR3 DNA reads TGTGCCAGCAGCTTACAGCGGAGCTCCTACAATGAGCAGTTCTTC.

The chain couples TRBV28 to TRBJ2-1, with a possible D match to TRBD1 (6 bases). The CDR3 runs 14 residues. Germline V gene data show CDR1 as MDHEN and CDR2 as SYDVKM. The V end lost 6 bases, the J end lost 6 bases, and 15 bases lay between the germline ends. The CDR3 bases are TGTGCCAGCAGGGGGGCCCCCTCGGGCAATGAGCAGTTCTTC. Residues: CASRGAPSGNEQFF.

J is TRBJ1-1 and V is TRBV5-1; TRBD1 is a possible D gene (5 bases). The germline V and J ends were trimmed by 7 bases and 0 bases, with 10 bases remaining between them. Germline V gene sequence: CDR1 SGHRS, CDR2 YFSETQ. The CDR3 length is 13 residues. The CDR3 here is CASAGTMNTEAFF. CDR3 DNA sequence: TGCGCCAGCGCCGGGACCATGAACACTGAAGCTTTCTTT.

This clonotype was picked up many times. The chain uses TRBV4-3 and TRBJ1-3; D may be TRBD1 (6 bases). Germline loops: CDR1 LGHNA, CDR2 YSLEER. The V end was cut by 1 base, the J end by 0 bases, with 16 bases between. The CDR3 has 18 residues. DNA for the CDR3: TGCGCCAGCAGCCAAGGAGCTGGACAGCTAACCTCTGGAAACACCATATATTTT. The encoded protein is CASSQGAGQLTSGNTIYF.

This clonotype was observed at least ten times. The J gene is TRBJ2-1, the V gene TRBV4-3, with 7 bases aligning to TRBD1. CDR3 length: 18 amino acids. V lost 1 base and J lost 4; bases outside the gene matches: 13. Germline V gene data show CDR1 as LGHNA and CDR2 as YSLEER. The CDR3 is CASSQGRPGQRKYNEQFF. CDR3 nucleotides: TGCGCCAGCAGCCAAGGCCGGCCGGGACAGCGGAAATACAATGAGCAGTTCTTC.

This clonotype was seen at least ten times. The chain is built from TRBV7-2 and TRBJ2-6; 10 bases align to TRBD1. CDR3 size: 17 residues. The germline CDR1 and CDR2 sequences are SGHTA and FQGNSA. V lost 7 bases to trimming and J lost 0 bases; unmatched junction nucleotides: 6. CDR3 bases: TGTGCCAGCACCCGGACAGGGGGGTTCTCTGGGGCCAACGTCCTGACTTTC. Translated: CASTRTGGFSGANVLTF.

Only a few counts were recorded for this clonotype. The chain combines TRBV15 with TRBJ1-5; D is unresolved. The length of the CDR3 is 13 residues. Trimming took 5 bases from V and 2 from J, leaving 7 bases between them. Germline-derived CDR1 and CDR2 are LNHNV and YYDKDF (reference sequence). The CDR3 is CATSPLGNQPQHF. CDR3 nucleotides: TGTGCCACCAGCCCCCTGGGCAATCAGCCCCAGCATTTT. Full variable domain (remainder filled in from reference TRBV15 and TRBJ1-5): DAMVIQNPRYQVTQFGKPVTLSCSQTLNHNVMYWYQQKSSQAPKLLFHYYDKDFNNEADTPDNFQSRRPNTSFCFLDIRSPGLGDTAMYLCATSPLGNQPQHFGDGTRLSIL.

This clonotype showed up many times. The chain uses TRBV7-2 and TRBJ2-4; 12 bases line up with TRBD2. J gave up 2 bases and V 5 bases, and 4 bases lay outside the gene matches. The V gene's germline CDR1 is SGHTA and CDR2 FQGNSA. The CDR3 loop spans 16 amino acids. CDR3 bases: TGTGCCAGCAGCCTGACTAGCGGGGGCTCCAAAAACATTCAGTACTTC. It is translated as CASSLTSGGSKNIQYF.

The chain joins TRBV5-5 to TRBJ1-2; D is possibly TRBD1 (5 bases). V shed 1 base and J shed 0 bases, with 13 bases lying between them. There are 16 residues in the CDR3. The germline V gene has CDR1 SGHKS and CDR2 YYEKEE (reference sequence). CDR3 sequence: CASSLMKGDSNYGYTF. The CDR3 DNA reads as TGTGCCAGCAGCTTGATGAAAGGGGACTCTAACTATGGCTACACCTTC. The complete variable domain, with remaining parts taken from reference TRBV5-5 and TRBJ1-2, reads DAGVTQSPTHLIKTRGQQVTLRCSPISGHKSVSWYQQVLGQGPQFIFQYYEKEERGRGNFPDRFSARQFPNYSSELNVNALLLGDSALYLCASSLMKGDSNYGYTFGSGTRLTVV.

This clonotype showed up many times. V gene TRBV7-9 combines with J gene TRBJ1-4; D is possibly TRBD1 (6 bases). Per germline, CDR1 SEHNR and CDR2 FQNEAQ (reference sequence). The V and J ends lost 4 bases and 4 bases respectively, with 16 bases between them. This CDR3 has 16 residues. The CDR3 nucleotides read TGTGCCAGCAGCTCCTCAGAGGACAGCTTTAATGAAAAACTGTTTTTT. It codes for CASSSSEDSFNEKLFF.

This clonotype was counted at least ten times. This chain links TRBV7-2 with TRBJ2-7, with a tentative D call TRBD1 (7 bases). V gave up 5 bases and J gave up 3 bases, with 17 bases separating them. In germline, CDR1 is SGHTA, CDR2 FQGNSA. CDR3 length: 15 amino acids. CDR3 DNA sequence: TGTGCCAGCAGCCCGCCAGACAGGGAGGACTACGAGCAGTACTTC. Translation: CASSPPDREDYEQYF.

J is TRBJ2-7 and V is TRBV5-6, with no clear D. CDR3 length equals 14 residues. V was shortened by 2 bases and J by 3 bases, with 12 bases between the two germline ends. Germline CDR1 is SGHDT and CDR2 is YYEEEE. Written as DNA, the CDR3 is TGTGCCAGCAGCTTCGATAAGGGTTTCTACGAGCAGTACGTC. Amino acid sequence: CASSFDKGFYEQYV.

The rearrangement joins TRBV19 to TRBJ2-7, with D tentatively TRBD2 (5 bases). This CDR3 is 14 amino acids long. Germline values: CDR1 LNHDA, CDR2 SQIVND (reference sequence). Trimming stripped 2 bases from V and 3 bases from J, with 11 bases between. The chain's CDR3 is CASSISRGNYEQYV. CDR3 bases: TGTGCCAGTAGTATAAGCCGGGGAAACTACGAGCAGTACGTC.

V gene TRBV5-4 combines with J gene TRBJ2-2; the D is unclear. Germline assignment: CDR1 SGHNT and CDR2 YYREEE (reference sequence). CDR3 length: 15 amino acids. Trimming stripped 1 base from V and 0 bases from J, with 7 bases between. The CDR3 nucleotides are TGTGCCAGCAGCTTGTACGTCGCGAACACCGGGGAGCTGTTTTTT. It yields the protein CASSLYVANTGELFF. Variable domain in full (rest from reference TRBV5-4 and TRBJ2-2): ETGVTQSPTHLIKTRGQQVTLRCSSQSGHNTVSWYQQALGQGPQFIFQYYREEENGRGNFPPRFSGLQFPNYSSELNVNALELDDSALYLCASSLYVANTGELFFGEGSRLTVL.

This clonotype was found many times. The rearrangement links TRBV6-5 to TRBJ1-5; D is undetermined. Germline values: CDR1 MNHEY, CDR2 SVGAGI. CDR3 length: 17 amino acids. The germline V and J ends were trimmed by 1 base and 0 bases, with 13 bases remaining between them. This CDR3 is CASSYCGYRYSNQPQHF. DNA of the CDR3: TGTGCCAGCAGTTACTGTGGATATCGCTATAGCAATCAGCCCCAGCATTTT.

CDR3 amino acids: CASSPPPRGLTWDTQYF. The CDR3 nucleotides read TGTGCCAGCAGTCCCCCGCCCCGGGGATTGACATGGGATACGCAGTATTTT. The chain carries TRBV7-9 and TRBJ2-3, with D tentatively TRBD2 (5 bases). The CDR3 extends over 17 amino acids. The germline gives CDR1 SEHNR, CDR2 FQNEAQ (reference sequence). With 6 bases removed from V and 6 bases from J, the gap between germline ends came to 25 bases.

This clonotype was counted between two and nine times. The rearrangement links TRBV4-2 to TRBJ2-4, with D uncertain. Trimming left V 2 bases short and J 7 bases short, with 12 bases between. Germline lookup yields CDR1 LGHNA and CDR2 YNFKEQ. CDR3 size: 14 residues. CDR3 residues: CASSQRLSVNIQYF. The CDR3 DNA reads TGTGCCAGCAGCCAACGGCTGTCTGTCAACATTCAGTACTTC.

The chain is built from TRBV29-1 and TRBJ1-1, with D maybe TRBD1 (5 bases). Per the germline V gene, CDR1 is SQVTM and CDR2 is ANQGSEA. The CDR3 is made up of 13 amino acids. Trimming stripped 7 bases from V and 1 base from J, with 13 bases between. The CDR3 DNA reads TGCAGCGCGAAGGGGATGGGGAACACTGAAGCTTTCTTT. Protein sequence: CSAKGMGNTEAFF.

This clonotype was detected only a few times. V and J are TRBV6-6 and TRBJ2-7; maybe TRBD2 (5 bases). In germline, CDR1 is MNHNY, CDR2 SVGAGI (reference sequence). The CDR3 extends over 14 amino acids. Deletions cut 5 bases from V and 3 bases from J, with 14 bases between. The CDR3 DNA sequence: TGTGCCAGCAGTACCCGGGGTTCGATCTACGAGCAGTACGTC. This sequence encodes CASSTRGSIYEQYV.

CDR3 in amino acids: CASSPSPGAHV. In DNA form, the CDR3 reads TGCGCCAGCAGCCCCTCGCCGGGGGCGCACGTC. The chain joins TRBV23-1 to TRBJ2-7; D possibly matches TRBD1 or TRBD2 (6 bases each). TRBV23-1 is treated as an ORF (open reading frame) with a function not yet certain. The CDR3 is made up of 11 amino acids.

This clonotype was recorded a few times. The rearrangement joins TRBV6-1 to TRBJ2-3; 7 positions match TRBD2. Germline CDR1 is MNHNS and CDR2 is SASEGT. The CDR3 covers 14 residues. Unmatched junction bases numbered 4, after V lost 6 bases and J lost 1 base. The CDR3 region is CASRGGARTDTQYF. For the CDR3, the DNA is TGTGCCAGCAGGGGAGGGGCTCGCACAGATACGCAGTATTTT.

The chain recombines TRBV7-2 with TRBJ2-7; either TRBD1 or TRBD2 may supply D (6 bases each). From germline, CDR1 is SGHTA and CDR2 FQGNSA. Trimming removed 3 bases at V and 1 base at J, with 13 bases between. The CDR3 is made up of 15 amino acids. The CDR3 loop reads CASSLATGRSYEQYF. CDR3 coding DNA: TGTGCCAGCAGCTTGGCAACAGGGAGGTCCTACGAGCAGTACTTC.

This clonotype was counted only a few times. The chain combines TRBV6-6 with TRBJ2-6, with a possible D match to TRBD1 (6 bases). This CDR3 has 16 residues. The germline gives CDR1 MNHNY, CDR2 SVGAGI (reference sequence). V lost 9 bases and J 0 bases, leaving 15 bases between the germline ends. As DNA, the CDR3 is TGTGCCAGTACACAGGACAGTTACTCTGGGGCCAACGTCCTGACTTTC. It specifies CASTQDSYSGANVLTF.

The chain couples TRBV4-1 to TRBJ1-1; no firm D call. V lost 0 bases to trimming and J lost 3 bases, with 2 bases between them. The CDR3 consists of 12 residues. Germline lookup yields CDR1 MGHRA and CDR2 YSYEKL. DNA of the CDR3: TGCGCCAGCAGCCAAGAGCACACTGAAGCTTTCTTT. Translated, it gives CASSQEHTEAFF.